These T cell receptor beta chains were read from a single sample in a study of identical twins. TCRdb called the 5' RACE reads again in MiXCR, with one record for every CDR3 protein. This table has approximately 890,000 distinct CDR3 sequences, roughly 12% appearing once. These data were likewise used in another study, on yellow fever vaccine responses in identical twins.

Material for sequencing was PBMCs. Receptor source: a woman between 18 and 29 years old in good health. The CDR3 runs from the conserved cysteine through the conserved F or W. D genes are given only for firm matches. Clone size, where shown, is once, few, many, or a class for clones that have expanded.

cdr3_nt cdr3_aa j_call d_call v_call clone_size
TGTGCCAGCAGTTTAGCGGTTGTAGGGGAGGAGGAGACCCAGTACTTC CASSLAVVGEEETQYF TRBJ2-5 - TRBV12-3/TRBV12-4 many
TGTGCCAGCAGTTACGGACAGGGGGAAGAGACCCAGTACTTC CASSYGQGEETQYF TRBJ2-5 TRBD1 TRBV27 few
TGTGCCAGCAGCCCGACCCTGGCGAGCGGGAGATTTCCCCCCTCCTACAATGAGCAGTTCTTC CASSPTLASGRFPPSYNEQFF TRBJ2-1 TRBD2 TRBV5-6 -
TGTGCCAGCAGCTTAGCACGACTAGGCGGCAATGAGCAGTTCTTC CASSLARLGGNEQFF TRBJ2-1 - TRBV11-3 -
TGCAGTGCTTTTTTGGATAATGAGGAAAAACTGTTTTTT CSAFLDNEEKLFF TRBJ1-4 - TRBV20-1 many
TGTGCCAGCAGTGCGGAGGCTAATTCACCCCTCCACTTT CASSAEANSPLHF TRBJ1-6 - TRBV2 -
TGTGCCAGCAGTTCCCTCGCGGGAGGCCGCCCCTACGAGCAGTACTTC CASSSLAGGRPYEQYF TRBJ2-7 TRBD2 TRBV28 -
TGTGCCATCAGTGACCGGGACATAACTAACTATGGCTACACCTTC CAISDRDITNYGYTF TRBJ1-2 - TRBV10-3 -
TGCGCCAGCAGCCAAGATGCCTATACCCAGCGGGCTGGGACTGAAGCTTTCTTT CASSQDAYTQRAGTEAFF TRBJ1-1 - TRBV4-1 -
TGTGCCAGCAGTTACGGGAGCGGGAGGCCCTACGAGCAGTACTTC CASSYGSGRPYEQYF TRBJ2-7 TRBD2 TRBV6-5 -
TGTGCCAGCAGGGAAATGACTAGCGGGAGTTGGGAGCAGTACTTC CASREMTSGSWEQYF TRBJ2-7 TRBD2 TRBV2 few
TGCGCCAGCAGCTCGGCCAAGGGGCGACTAGCGGCACAATCAGATACGCAGTATTTT CASSSAKGRLAAQSDTQYF TRBJ2-3 TRBD2 TRBV5-1 -
TGCAGTGCTCCGAAACTAGCGGGGCAAAAAAATGAGCAGTTCTTC CSAPKLAGQKNEQFF TRBJ2-1 TRBD2 TRBV20-1 -
TGTGCCAGCAGCTACCGGGGGTTGAAGCCTGAAGCGCCCCTCCACTTT CASSYRGLKPEAPLHF TRBJ1-6 - TRBV7-9 many
TGTGCCAGCAGCCCCCAAGGATTGCGGTCCTACAATGAGCAGTTCTTC CASSPQGLRSYNEQFF TRBJ2-1 - TRBV5-5 few
TGTGCCAGCTTCGGACGAGTCACAGATACGCAGTATTTT CASFGRVTDTQYF TRBJ2-3 - TRBV13 -
TGCGCCAGCAGCTTGGACAGAGCTAACTATGGCTACACCTTC CASSLDRANYGYTF TRBJ1-2 - TRBV5-1 many
TGTGCCAGCAGCCAAGGGACAGGGGGTGAAAAACTGTTTTTT CASSQGTGGEKLFF TRBJ1-4 TRBD1 TRBV12-3/TRBV12-4 many
TGTGCCAGCAGCTCCAGGATAGCGGGATTCACAGATACGCAGTATTTT CASSSRIAGFTDTQYF TRBJ2-3 TRBD2 TRBV7-8 -
TGTGCCAGCAGCCAGACTAGCGGGAAAGAGACCCAGTACTTC CASSQTSGKETQYF TRBJ2-5 TRBD2 TRBV3-1 -
TGTGCCAGCAGTGAAGAGAAGGGGAGGACTGAAGCTTTCTTT CASSEEKGRTEAFF TRBJ1-1 - TRBV2 few
TGTGCCAGCATCCGAAGGGGCGGGAGGGACACCGGGGAGCTGTTTTTT CASIRRGGRDTGELFF TRBJ2-2 TRBD2 TRBV28 -
TGTGCCAGCAGTTACTGGGCAGGGGGATACTACGAGCAGTACTTC CASSYWAGGYYEQYF TRBJ2-7 TRBD1 TRBV6-5 many
TGCAGTGCTCGGCCGGGACAGGGGGATGGCGGGGAGCTGTTTTTT CSARPGQGDGGELFF TRBJ2-2 TRBD1 TRBV20-1 -
TGTGCCAGCTCACCACCGGTAGGTGGGGGACAGCCCCAGCATTTT CASSPPVGGGQPQHF TRBJ1-5 - TRBV18 few
TGTGCCAGCAGTGATTCCTTCCGGGGGGGCCAAGAGACCCAGTACTTC CASSDSFRGGQETQYF TRBJ2-5 TRBD2 TRBV2 -
TGTGCCAGCAGGAAACAGGGAAACACTGAAGCTTTCTTT CASRKQGNTEAFF TRBJ1-1 - TRBV12-3/TRBV12-4 few
TGCAGTGCTCCAACTGGGGCTGGGGAAGAGACCCAGTACTTC CSAPTGAGEETQYF TRBJ2-5 - TRBV20-1 few
TGCGCCAGCAGCCAAGACAGGGACCAAGAGACCCAGTACTTC CASSQDRDQETQYF TRBJ2-5 - TRBV4-1 few
TGTGCCAGCAGTAGACTAGCGGGAGTAGATGAGCAGTTCTTC CASSRLAGVDEQFF TRBJ2-1 TRBD2 TRBV12-3/TRBV12-4 few
TGTGCCAGCAGCTTAGGGACGGGGGGGGAGTTAGACAATGAGCAGTTCTTC CASSLGTGGELDNEQFF TRBJ2-1 TRBD2 TRBV7-9 -
TGCAGCGTTCGGGGCAGTCAAGAGACCCAGTACTTC CSVRGSQETQYF TRBJ2-5 - TRBV29-1 -
TGTGCCATCAGTGAGTTGAGCGGACAGGAAGAGACCCAGTACTTC CAISELSGQEETQYF TRBJ2-5 TRBD1 TRBV10-3 few
TGTGCCAGCAGTGTTTACAGGGAGAATTCACCCCTCCACTTT CASSVYRENSPLHF TRBJ1-6 - TRBV25-1 many
TGTGCCAGCAACCCCGTACAGGGCCTGTCCCACTATGGCTACACCTTC CASNPVQGLSHYGYTF TRBJ1-2 - TRBV11-2 few